The present T cell receptor beta chain was sequenced within a study of blood T cell repertoires in COVID-19. Study details: Acute and convalescent COVID-19 samples came from the United States, Italy and Spain. Nucleic acid was either cDNA or gDNA, and it came from T cells, B-cell-depleted T cells, or PBMCs.

Per the original data handling: From reference gene primer amplification, estimates of nucleated cell counts were derived. The data were produced by immunoSEQ multiplex PCR, yet TCRdb's version contains in-frame clones alone and is incomplete. The V and J calls and the clone size are those of that table, but D and trimming were determined from the DNA. This table has 270,000 or so clones, about 83% appearing once. In germline, CDR1 is SGDLS, CDR2 YYNGEE. This CDR3 region has 16 residues. Trimming pared 0 bases from V and 2 bases from J, leaving 13 bases between. Sequenced input: peripheral blood. This TCR came from a woman aged 45-59 years who had recovered from COVID-19. V is TRBV9 and J is TRBJ2-3, with D tentatively TRBD2 (6 bases). The CDR3 DNA follows: TGTGCCAGCAGCGTAGGTAGCGGCTATATCACAGATACGCAGTATTTT. This codes for CASSVGSGYITDTQYF.